These 30 T cell receptor beta chains were all obtained from the same sample, sequenced in a study of blood T cell repertoires in COVID-19. TCRdb's copy holds only in-frame clones and misses some; the assay was immunoSEQ multiplex PCR. The profile shows more than 150,000 clones, more than 70% of them singletons. Specimen: peripheral blood. These TCRs come from a man aged 55 to 70 with acute or convalescent COVID-19.

This chain joins TRBV5-1 and TRBJ1-1, with TRBD1 identical over 8 bases. CDR3 size: 13 residues. Germline V gives CDR1 SGHRS, CDR2 YFSETQ. V was pared by 1 base and J by 10 bases, with 6 bases of the junction left unmatched. The CDR3 protein is CASSLMGQAGAFF. CDR3 DNA sequence: TGCGCCAGCAGCTTGATGGGACAGGCGGGAGCTTTCTTT.

V is TRBV9 and J is TRBJ2-2, with TRBD1 identical over 8 bases. The CDR3 has 16 residues. The V gene end was trimmed by 3 bases and the J gene end by 5 bases; junction bases not matched to a gene: 9. Germline V gene data show CDR1 as SGDLS and CDR2 as YYNGEE. CDR3 region: CASSGDRGVRTGELFF. The CDR3 coding sequence is TGTGCCAGCAGCGGTGACAGGGGAGTGAGGACCGGGGAGCTGTTTTTT.

The V and J genes are TRBV24-1 and TRBJ1-1; 10 bases line up with TRBD1. The CDR3 sequence is 18 residues long. Trimming removed 3 bases from V and 4 bases from J; junction bases left unmatched: 13. Germline V gene lookup returns CDR1 KGHDR and CDR2 SFDVKD. The CDR3: CATSDAGGTGDLGTEAFF. CDR3 coding DNA: TGTGCCACCAGTGATGCAGGTGGGACAGGGGATCTGGGCACTGAAGCTTTCTTT.

This sequence joins TRBV5-1 and TRBJ1-2; D ambiguous. Trimming took off 4 bases at V and 8 bases at J, with 18 bases between the two ends. The CDR3 runs to 14 residues. Germline V gives CDR1 SGHRS, CDR2 YFSETQ. The CDR3 bases are TGCGCCAGCAGCACCACGGACGGGGTAGGGGGCTACACCTTC. Translating gives CASSTTDGVGGYTF.

The rearrangement links TRBV7-6 to TRBJ2-2, with 8 positions matching TRBD1. Losses at the gene ends were 5 bases for V and 4 bases for J; bases not matched to a gene: 6. CDR1 and CDR2 from the germline V gene are SGHVS and FNYEAQ. The length of the CDR3 is 15 residues. CDR3 nucleotide sequence: TGTGCCAGCAGCCGTGGACAGGGCGGCACCGGGGAGCTGTTTTTT. Residues: CASSRGQGGTGELFF.

V is TRBV4-3 and J is TRBJ1-1; 7 nucleotides line up with TRBD1. With 4 bases clipped from V and 3 bases from J, the junction kept 2 bases outside the gene matches. This CDR3 is 13 amino acids long. Germline CDR1 reads LGHNA; CDR2 reads YSLEER. The CDR3 is CASSRDRDTEAFF. CDR3 in DNA: TGCGCCAGCAGCCGAGACAGGGACACTGAAGCTTTCTTT.

The J gene is TRBJ1-2, the V gene TRBV7-2; D is perhaps TRBD1 (6 bases). Germline V gene lookup returns CDR1 SGHTA and CDR2 FQGNSA. The V and J ends lost 7 bases and 0 bases respectively, with 12 bases between them. This CDR3 has 14 amino acids. The DNA for the CDR3 is TGTGCCAGCACCCAGGGGTCTTCTAACTATGGCTACACCTTC. Amino acid sequence: CASTQGSSNYGYTF.

CDR3 amino acids: CASSPSSWDTQYF. In nucleotides, the CDR3 is TGTGCCAGCAGCCCGAGCTCCTGGGATACGCAGTATTTT. The chain joins TRBV7-9 to TRBJ2-3; the D is unclear. Trimming stripped 5 bases from V and 6 bases from J, with 12 bases between. The CDR3 runs 13 residues. Germline CDR1 reads SEHNR; CDR2 reads FQNEAQ (reference sequence).

This chain uses TRBV18 with TRBJ2-7; 7 positions agree with TRBD1. Trimming took 3 bases from V and 0 from J; bases not matched to a gene: 2. The CDR3 consists of 14 residues. In germline, CDR1 is KGHSH, CDR2 LQKENI. The CDR3 bases are TGTGCCAGCTCACCCGACAGGGCCTCCTACGAGCAGTACTTC. It specifies CASSPDRASYEQYF.

The chain joins TRBV6-5 to TRBJ2-2; a possible D gene is TRBD1 (7 bases). V lost 11 bases, J lost 4 bases, and 14 bases lay in between. The length of the CDR3 is 13 residues. Germline CDR1 is MNHEY and CDR2 is SVGAGI. CDR3 nucleotide sequence: TGTGCCGCCTCAGGGGGGCTCACCGGGGAGCTGTTTTTT. This codes for CAASGGLTGELFF.

V is TRBV7-2 and J is TRBJ1-3; tentatively, D is TRBD1 (6 bases). Germline CDR1 is SGHTA and CDR2 is FQGNSA. This CDR3 region has 15 residues. Between the trimmed V and J ends, which lost 0 bases and 4 bases, there was a span of 10 bases. CDR3: CASSLAPGEGNTIYF. The CDR3, as DNA: TGTGCCAGCAGCTTAGCCCCAGGGGAGGGAAACACCATATATTTT. The full variable domain, its missing parts supplied by reference TRBV7-2 and TRBJ1-3, is GAGVSQSPSNKVTEKGKDVELRCDPISGHTALYWYRQSLGQGLEFLIYFQGNSAPDKSGLPSDRFSAERTGGSVSTLTIQRTQQEDSAVYLCASSLAPGEGNTIYFGEGSWLTVV.

The chain employs TRBV27 and TRBJ1-6; no firm D call. V shed 6 bases and J shed 4 bases, with 7 bases lying between them. Germline loops: CDR1 MNHEY, CDR2 SMNVEV (reference sequence). The CDR3 loop spans 13 amino acids. This chain's CDR3 is CASSRGYNSPLHF. The CDR3 DNA reads as TGTGCCAGCAGCCGGGGTTATAATTCACCCCTCCACTTT.

The V and J genes are TRBV27 and TRBJ1-6; no firm D call. Germline V gene sequence: CDR1 MNHEY, CDR2 SMNVEV (reference sequence). This CDR3 comprises 14 residues. V lost 6 bases to trimming and J lost 7 bases, with 13 bases between them. This CDR3 is CASRVLAVNSPLHF. DNA for the CDR3: TGTGCCAGCAGGGTGTTGGCCGTAAATTCACCCCTCCACTTT.

This chain joins TRBV5-1 and TRBJ2-7; 8 bases agree with TRBD2. V shed 4 bases and J 2 bases; nucleotides not matched to a gene: 8. Germline V gene lookup returns CDR1 SGHRS and CDR2 YFSETQ. The CDR3 extends over 15 amino acids. In DNA, the CDR3 is TGCGCCAGCAGCCAGGGGAATAGCGGGGCCTACGAGCAGTACTTC. Protein sequence: CASSQGNSGAYEQYF.

The chain recombines TRBV6-6 with TRBJ1-6; D call uncertain. The CDR3 runs 13 residues. V gave up 8 bases and J gave up 11 bases, with 16 bases separating them. The germline gives CDR1 MNHNY, CDR2 SVGAGI (reference sequence). The DNA for the CDR3 is TGTGCCAGCGGAGGTCAGGTCATCACACCCCTCCACTTT. Translating gives CASGGQVITPLHF.

This clone was counted between two and nine times. The chain combines TRBV5-1 with TRBJ1-5, with 12 bases identical to TRBD1. CDR1 and CDR2 from the germline V gene are SGHRS and YFSETQ. This CDR3 spans 15 amino acids. V dropped 2 bases and J dropped 7; count of bases not matched to a gene: 4. The CDR3 nucleotides are TGCGCCAGCAGCTTAGGGACAGGGGGCGGACAGCCCCAGCATTTT. Amino acid sequence: CASSLGTGGGQPQHF.

This clone was counted between two and nine times. The V call is TRBV2, the J call TRBJ2-3, with a possible D match to TRBD2 (5 bases). The CDR3 consists of 14 residues. Germline V gives CDR1 SNHLY, CDR2 FYNNEI. V was pared by 8 bases and J by 5 bases, with 17 bases between. The DNA of the CDR3 is TGTGCCAGCCAAAGATCGGGGTCTGAAGATACGCAGTATTTT. It is translated as CASQRSGSEDTQYF.

In its sample, this clone ranks as medium-sized. The chain links TRBV13 to TRBJ1-1, with 9 bases identical to TRBD1. Losses at the gene ends were 4 bases for V and 5 bases for J; bases not matched to a gene: 8. The V gene's germline CDR1 is PRHDT and CDR2 FYEKMQ (reference sequence). The CDR3 is 15 residues long. The CDR3: CASSYRDRVGTEAFF. In nucleotides, the CDR3 is TGTGCCAGCAGCTATCGGGACAGGGTAGGAACTGAAGCTTTCTTT. Full variable domain (remainder filled in from reference TRBV13 and TRBJ1-1): AAGVIQSPRHLIKEKRETATLKCYPIPRHDTVYWYQQGPGQDPQFLISFYEKMQSDKGSIPDRFSAQQFSDYHSELNMSSLELGDSALYFCASSYRDRVGTEAFFGQGTRLTVV.

The chain has TRBV2 and TRBJ2-7; 8 bases agree with TRBD2. The junction had 11 bases not matched to a gene; V was cut back by 7 bases and J by 3 bases. There are 15 residues in the CDR3. Germline CDR1 reads SNHLY; CDR2 reads FYNNEI. This CDR3 reads CASKFGGATSYEQYF. CDR3 sequence (DNA): TGTGCCAGCAAGTTCGGGGGGGCGACGAGCTACGAGCAGTACTTC.

The chain has TRBV19 and TRBJ1-3; D unclear. CDR1 is LNHDA, CDR2 SQIVND, per germline (reference sequence). The CDR3 is made up of 12 amino acids. Deletions cut 5 bases from V and 2 bases from J, with 4 bases between. CDR3 nucleotide sequence: TGTGCCAGTAGTCCAGCTGGAAACACCATATATTTT. Protein sequence: CASSPAGNTIYF.

The chain couples TRBV2 to TRBJ1-5; TRBD1 is a possible D gene (5 bases). CDR1 is SNHLY, CDR2 FYNNEI, per germline. Trimming pared 6 bases from V and 3 bases from J, leaving 12 bases between. The length of the CDR3 is 14 residues. CDR3 sequence (DNA): TGTGCCAGCAGGGGGCGGATTACCAATCAGCCCCAGCATTTT. It translates to CASRGRITNQPQHF.

The rearrangement uses TRBV5-6 and TRBJ1-1, with TRBD1 matching over 9 bases. CDR1 and CDR2 (germline): SGHDT, YYEEEE. This CDR3 region has 18 residues. V trimming: 0 bases; J trimming: 0 bases; junction bases outside the gene matches: 9. For the CDR3, the DNA is TGTGCCAGCAGCTTGGCCTTTACAGGGGGCATCATGAACACTGAAGCTTTCTTT. Translating gives CASSLAFTGGIMNTEAFF. Complete variable domain (other parts from reference TRBV5-6 and TRBJ1-1): DAGVTQSPTHLIKTRGQQVTLRCSPKSGHDTVSWYQQALGQGPQFIFQYYEEEERQRGNFPDRFSGHQFPNYSSELNVNALLLGDSALYLCASSLAFTGGIMNTEAFFGQGTRLTVV.

The V and J genes are TRBV15 and TRBJ1-1; D call uncertain. CDR3 size: 13 residues. The V gene lost 7 bases and the J gene lost 8 bases, with 17 bases spanning the gap. Germline V gene data show CDR1 as LNHNV and CDR2 as YYDKDF (reference sequence). CDR3 amino acids: CATTSDLGREAFF. CDR3 DNA sequence: TGTGCCACCACAAGCGATTTAGGCAGAGAAGCTTTCTTT.

V gene TRBV9 combines with J gene TRBJ2-2; the match to TRBD2 covers 8 bases. Trimming at V came to 4 bases and at J to 4 bases, leaving 9 bases not matched to a gene. Germline V gives CDR1 SGDLS, CDR2 YYNGEE. This CDR3 has 16 residues. The CDR3 reads CASSPQGRGGTGELFF. The CDR3 DNA is TGTGCCAGCAGCCCACAGGGACGGGGGGGCACCGGGGAGCTGTTTTTT. Filled out from reference TRBV9 and TRBJ2-2, the complete variable domain reads DSGVTQTPKHLITATGQRVTLRCSPRSGDLSVYWYQQSLDQGLQFLIQYYNGEERAKGNILERFSAQQFPDLHSELNLSSLELGDSALYFCASSPQGRGGTGELFFGEGSRLTVL.

This chain uses TRBV6-1 with TRBJ2-2; 7 bases are shared with TRBD1. CDR3 length: 15 residues. V was pared by 3 bases and J by 8 bases, with 9 bases of the junction left unmatched. Germline CDR1 reads MNHNS; CDR2 reads SASEGT. The chain's CDR3 is CASSEARGLEGELFF. In DNA, the CDR3 is TGTGCCAGCAGTGAGGCGAGGGGGCTAGAAGGGGAGCTGTTTTTT.

The chain is built from TRBV6-5 and TRBJ1-2; perhaps TRBD1 as D (6 bases). CDR1 and CDR2 from the germline V gene are MNHEY and SVGAGI. Trimming stripped 0 bases from V and 4 bases from J, with 12 bases between. This CDR3 has 15 amino acids. The CDR3 coding sequence is TGTGCCAGCAGTTACTCTGCGGGGGCTGCCTATGGCTACACCTTC. It translates to CASSYSAGAAYGYTF.

The V call is TRBV12-3 or TRBV12-4, the J call TRBJ1-2; unclear D gene. The CDR3 is made up of 13 amino acids. V was cut by 2 bases and J by 10 bases, with 14 bases left in between. The DNA for the CDR3 is TGTGCCAGCAGTTTAAAGGGAGATTCGGACTACACCTTC. Protein sequence: CASSLKGDSDYTF.

This clone has a single count. The J gene is TRBJ2-4, the V gene TRBV30; 8 nucleotides agree with TRBD1. The germline gives CDR1 GTSNPN, CDR2 SVGIG (reference sequence). The CDR3 extends over 15 amino acids. V dropped 5 bases and J dropped 0; count of bases not matched to a gene: 6. The CDR3 here is CAWSGQGLAKNIQYF. The CDR3 coding sequence is TGTGCCTGGTCAGGACAGGGTTTAGCCAAAAACATTCAGTACTTC.

In its sample, this clone was seen a few times. CDR3 coding DNA: TGCAGCGTTGAAGACCCCCGAGGGAGCTTTGAGCAGTTCTTC. Its translation: CSVEDPRGSFEQFF. The V gene is TRBV29-1, the J gene TRBJ2-1, with TRBD2 as a possible D gene (5 bases). Germline-derived CDR1 and CDR2 are SQVTM and ANQGSEA. The CDR3 length is 14 residues. The ends were cut back, 0 bases at V and 9 bases at J, with 15 bases in the middle.

The chain is built from TRBV2 and TRBJ2-2; D perhaps matches TRBD2 (7 bases). The CDR3 is 15 residues long. Trimming left V 10 bases short and J 4 bases short, with 19 bases between. The germline gives CDR1 SNHLY, CDR2 FYNNEI. In DNA, the CDR3 is TGTGCCAACAAGGAGGGAGGGGGGTTCACCGGGGAGCTGTTTTTT. This codes for CANKEGGGFTGELFF.